This section outlines one T cell receptor (beta chain) sequence together with its context. The record originates from a study of blood T cells in healthy people across ages. PCR was performed a second time for about 6 to 11 cycles using a sample-barcoded 5' primer and a J-beta primer mix. TCRdb called the 5' RACE reads again in MiXCR, with one record for every CDR3 protein. The sample yields roughly 1 million distinct CDR3 sequences, around 27% seen once. Donor samples were obtained from healthy Caucasian individuals from Russia, aged about 6 to 95. These data also featured in a second study, about T cells of mothers and their children. That report adds: Similar thymic selection effects on TCR recombination output appear in pairs, both related and unrelated.

The source of this sequence is a girl under 10 years old in good health. Source material: blood.

CDR3 residues: CASGLDLSGSVETQYF. For the CDR3, the DNA is TGTGCTAGTGGTTTGGACCTTAGCGGGTCTGTGGAGACCCAGTACTTC. V and J are TRBV12-5 and TRBJ2-5; 7 positions match TRBD2. The CDR3 contains 16 residues. Germline CDR1 reads LGHNT; CDR2 reads FRNRAP. After removal of 1 base from V and 5 bases from J, the junction contained 10 bases not matched to a gene.